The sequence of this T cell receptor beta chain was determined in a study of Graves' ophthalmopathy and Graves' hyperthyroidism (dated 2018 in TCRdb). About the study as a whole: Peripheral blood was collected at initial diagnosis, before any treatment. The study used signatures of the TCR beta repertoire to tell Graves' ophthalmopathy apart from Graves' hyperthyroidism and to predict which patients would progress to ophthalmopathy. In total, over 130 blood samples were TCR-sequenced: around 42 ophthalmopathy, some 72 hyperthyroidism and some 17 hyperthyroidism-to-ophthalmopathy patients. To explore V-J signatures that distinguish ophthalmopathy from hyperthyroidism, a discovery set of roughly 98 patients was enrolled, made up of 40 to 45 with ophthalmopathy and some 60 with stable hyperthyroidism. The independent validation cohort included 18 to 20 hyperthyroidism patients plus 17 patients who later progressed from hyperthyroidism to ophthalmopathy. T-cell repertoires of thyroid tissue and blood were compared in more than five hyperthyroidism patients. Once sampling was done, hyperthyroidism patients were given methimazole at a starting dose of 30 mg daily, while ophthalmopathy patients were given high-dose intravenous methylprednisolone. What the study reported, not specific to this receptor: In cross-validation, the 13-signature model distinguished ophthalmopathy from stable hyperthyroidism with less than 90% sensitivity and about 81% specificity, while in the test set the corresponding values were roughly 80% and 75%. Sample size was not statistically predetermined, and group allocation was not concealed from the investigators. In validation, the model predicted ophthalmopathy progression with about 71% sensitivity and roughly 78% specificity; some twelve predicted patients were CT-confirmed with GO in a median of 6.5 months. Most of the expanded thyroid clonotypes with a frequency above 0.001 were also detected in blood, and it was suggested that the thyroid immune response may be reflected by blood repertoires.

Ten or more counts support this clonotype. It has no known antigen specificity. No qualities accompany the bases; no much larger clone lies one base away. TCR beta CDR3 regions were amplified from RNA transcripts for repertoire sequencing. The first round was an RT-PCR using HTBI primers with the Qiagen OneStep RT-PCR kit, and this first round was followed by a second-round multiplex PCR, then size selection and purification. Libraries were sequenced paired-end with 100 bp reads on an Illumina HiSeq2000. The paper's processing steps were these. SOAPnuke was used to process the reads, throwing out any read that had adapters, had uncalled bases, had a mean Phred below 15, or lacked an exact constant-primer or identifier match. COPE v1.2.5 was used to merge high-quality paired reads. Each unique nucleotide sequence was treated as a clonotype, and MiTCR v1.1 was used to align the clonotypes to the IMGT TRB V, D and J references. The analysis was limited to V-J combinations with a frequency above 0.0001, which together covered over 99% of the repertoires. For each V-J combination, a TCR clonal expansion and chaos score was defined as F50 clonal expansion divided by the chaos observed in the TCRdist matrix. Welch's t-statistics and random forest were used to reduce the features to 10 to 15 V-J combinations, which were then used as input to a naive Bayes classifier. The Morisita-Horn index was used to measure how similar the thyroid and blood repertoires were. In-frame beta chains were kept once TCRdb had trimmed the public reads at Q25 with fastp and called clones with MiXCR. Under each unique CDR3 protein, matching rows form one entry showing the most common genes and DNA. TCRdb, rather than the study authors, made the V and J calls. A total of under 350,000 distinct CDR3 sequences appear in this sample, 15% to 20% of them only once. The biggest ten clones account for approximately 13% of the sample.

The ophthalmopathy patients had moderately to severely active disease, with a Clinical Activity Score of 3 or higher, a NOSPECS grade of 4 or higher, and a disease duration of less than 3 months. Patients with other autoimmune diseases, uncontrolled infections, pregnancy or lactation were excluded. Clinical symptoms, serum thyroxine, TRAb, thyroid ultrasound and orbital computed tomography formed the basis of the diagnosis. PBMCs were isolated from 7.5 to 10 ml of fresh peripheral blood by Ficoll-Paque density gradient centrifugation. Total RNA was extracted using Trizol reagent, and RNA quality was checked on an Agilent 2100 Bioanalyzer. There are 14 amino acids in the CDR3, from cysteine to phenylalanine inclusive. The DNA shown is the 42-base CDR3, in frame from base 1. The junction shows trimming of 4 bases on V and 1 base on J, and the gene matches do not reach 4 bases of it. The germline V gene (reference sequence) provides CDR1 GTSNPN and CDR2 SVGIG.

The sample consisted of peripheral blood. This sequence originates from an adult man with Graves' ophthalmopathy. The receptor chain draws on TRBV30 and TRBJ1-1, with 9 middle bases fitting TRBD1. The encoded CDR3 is CAWNRGQGNTEAFF. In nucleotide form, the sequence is TGTGCCTGGAACCGGGGACAGGGGAACACTGAAGCTTTCTTT.